This TCR beta chain appears in the sequencing data of a study of cytomegalovirus exposure and HLA in healthy donors. Primers included in the PCR were 60 Vbeta and 13 Jbeta primers. Assay: immunoSEQ multiplex PCR; the TCRdb copy retains only in-frame clones and omits some. The sample yields 150,000 to 200,000 clones, roughly 80% seen once. This clone was counted a single time. Sequencing was carried out using PBMCs. This TCR was sampled from a woman aged 45-65 years in good health and CMV-seronegative.

The CDR3 region is CASSPDRGRGDTQYF. The CDR3 bases are TGTGCCAGTAGTCCTGACAGGGGTAGGGGAGATACGCAGTATTTT. This chain connects TRBV19 to TRBJ2-3, with 8 bases fitting TRBD1. The V gene's germline CDR1 is LNHDA and CDR2 SQIVND (reference sequence). The ends lost 5 bases at V and 5 bases at J; junction bases unmatched: 9. This CDR3 region has 15 residues.